One and the same sample provided the 28 T cell receptor beta chains below, sequenced in a study of a mutant IDH1 vaccine in newly diagnosed glioma. Their antigen targets remain unknown. Time point here: week 35, safety follow-up. With topical imiquimod, each dose of the vaccine consisted of 300 ug of mutant IDH1 20-mer peptide. Libraries were prepared by immunoSEQ multiplex PCR; TCRdb keeps only in-frame clonotypes and omits some of them. Of about 58,000 clones listed, 81% are singletons. The starting material was PBMCs, obtained from a glioma patient whose treatment included an IDH1 peptide vaccine. These receptors came from a middle-aged man with glioma.

The chain is built from TRBV7-9 and TRBJ2-1, with D perhaps assigned TRBD1 or TRBD2 (5 bases each). The CDR3 loop spans 15 amino acids. Trimming removed 5 bases from V and 2 bases from J, with 13 bases in between. The germline CDR1 and CDR2 sequences are SEHNR and FQNEAQ (reference sequence). In nucleotides, the CDR3 is TGTGCCAGCAGCCTCGGGACGAATACCTACAATGAGCAGTTCTTC. As protein: CASSLGTNTYNEQFF.

In nucleotides, the CDR3 is TGTGCCAGCAGCCAAGGGTGGAACACTGAAGCTTTCTTT. Translated, it gives CASSQGWNTEAFF. The chain links TRBV14 to TRBJ1-1; D not resolved. This CDR3 region has 13 residues. Per the germline V gene, CDR1 is SGHDN and CDR2 is FVKESK. Trimming took 1 base from V and 1 from J, leaving 4 bases between them.

The chain carries TRBV28 and TRBJ1-1, with D possibly being TRBD1 (5 bases). The CDR3 contains 14 residues. The ends were cut back, 2 bases at V and 6 bases at J, with 13 bases in the middle. Germline V gene sequence: CDR1 MDHEN, CDR2 SYDVKM. CDR3 sequence: CASSLVGGIAEAFF. The CDR3 DNA is TGTGCCAGCAGTTTAGTGGGGGGAATAGCTGAAGCTTTCTTT. Based on the CDR3 plus reference TRBV28 and TRBJ1-1, the full variable domain is DVKVTQSSRYLVKRTGEKVFLECVQDMDHENMFWYRQDPGLGLRLIYFSYDVKMKEKGDIPEGYSVSREKKERFSLILESASTNQTSMYLCASSLVGGIAEAFFGQGTRLTVV.

This chain links TRBV10-1 with TRBJ2-1, with a weak D call TRBD2 (5 bases). Germline V gene data show CDR1 as WNHNN and CDR2 as SYGVQD (reference sequence). V lost 8 bases, J lost 9 bases, and 17 bases lay in between. The CDR3 has 13 amino acids. Here the CDR3 reads CASALSPRGEQFF. The CDR3 DNA follows: TGCGCCAGCGCCCTGAGCCCCCGGGGTGAGCAGTTCTTC.

The chain employs TRBV7-9 and TRBJ2-2; TRBD2 is a possible D gene (6 bases). CDR1 is SEHNR, CDR2 FQNEAQ, per germline (reference sequence). Trimming stripped 1 base from V and 4 bases from J, with 7 bases between. The CDR3 runs 14 residues. CDR3 protein: CASSLGRGTGELFF. As DNA, the CDR3 is TGTGCCAGCAGCTTAGGGCGGGGCACCGGGGAGCTGTTTTTT.

This sequence joins TRBV5-1 and TRBJ2-1; TRBD1 matches at 11 bases. J was trimmed by 4 bases and V by 4 bases; bases with no gene match: 7. Germline assignment: CDR1 SGHRS and CDR2 YFSETQ. The CDR3 totals 16 residues. CDR3 DNA sequence: TGCGCCAGCAGCACCCTGGACAGGGGGCGTTACAATGAGCAGTTCTTC. Translated: CASSTLDRGRYNEQFF.

The rearrangement uses TRBV9 and TRBJ2-5, with D perhaps TRBD1 (5 bases). The V end lost 4 bases, the J end lost 5 bases, and 15 bases lay between the germline ends. This CDR3 region has 14 residues. Germline assignment: CDR1 SGDLS and CDR2 YYNGEE. The CDR3 here is CASSPRRDRETQYF. DNA of the CDR3: TGTGCCAGCAGCCCTCGCAGGGATAGGGAGACCCAGTACTTC.

CDR3 residues: CASSLSGGGEKLFF. In nucleotides, the CDR3 is TGCGCCAGCAGCTTGTCGGGTGGGGGCGAAAAACTGTTTTTT. This chain joins TRBV5-1 and TRBJ1-4; perhaps TRBD1 as D (6 bases). With 1 base removed from V and 8 bases from J, the gap between germline ends came to 12 bases. The CDR3 contains 14 residues. CDR1 and CDR2 (germline): SGHRS, YFSETQ. The full variable domain, with the rest looked up from reference TRBV5-1 and TRBJ1-4, is KAGVTQTPRYLIKTRGQQVTLSCSPISGHRSVSWYQQTPGQGLQFLFEYFSETQRNKGNFPGRFSGRQFSNSRSEMNVSTLELGDSALYLCASSLSGGGEKLFFGSGTQLSVL.

This clone has just a few counts. The V gene is TRBV25-1, the J gene TRBJ2-1; TRBD2 agrees at 7 bases. J was trimmed by 5 bases and V by 5 bases; bases with no gene match: 12. The germline V gene encodes CDR1 MGHDK and CDR2 SYGVNS. This CDR3 has 16 amino acids. The CDR3 DNA is TGTGCCAGCAGTACCGAGGGCGGGAGCCCACACAATGAGCAGTTCTTC. Its protein product is CASSTEGGSPHNEQFF.

The chain links TRBV9 to TRBJ2-5; D not certain. V was shortened by 4 bases and J by 5 bases, with 12 bases between the two germline ends. Germline CDR1 SGDLS, CDR2 YYNGEE. The CDR3 sequence is 13 residues long. For the CDR3, the DNA is TGTGCCAGCAGCCCCCCCGGCCGGGAGACCCAGTACTTC. It yields the protein CASSPPGRETQYF. Supplemented by reference TRBV9 and TRBJ2-5, the full variable domain reads DSGVTQTPKHLITATGQRVTLRCSPRSGDLSVYWYQQSLDQGLQFLIQYYNGEERAKGNILERFSAQQFPDLHSELNLSSLELGDSALYFCASSPPGRETQYFGPGTRLLVL.

This chain connects TRBV10-3 to TRBJ2-2; D is perhaps TRBD1 or TRBD2 (7 bases each). CDR1 and CDR2 (germline): ENHRY, SYGVKD. This CDR3 region has 15 residues. Between the trimmed V and J ends, which lost 8 bases and 4 bases, there was a span of 17 bases. CDR3 coding DNA: TGTGCCATCCGGGGGGAGACAGGGACCACCGGGGAGCTGTTTTTT. Protein sequence: CAIRGETGTTGELFF.

CDR3 sequence: CASSLGDTDTQYF. CDR3 coding DNA: TGTGCCAGCAGTCTAGGAGACACAGATACGCAGTATTTT. The genes are TRBV7-2 and TRBJ2-3, with unresolved D. V was pared by 6 bases and J by 2 bases, with 9 bases between. The V gene's germline CDR1 is SGHTA and CDR2 FQGNSA. The CDR3 runs 13 residues.

For the CDR3, the DNA is TGTGCCAGTGCCCGGGACATCTTCTACGAGCAGTACTTC. Residues: CASARDIFYEQYF. V usage is TRBV19 and J usage is TRBJ2-7, with TRBD1 as a possible D gene (6 bases). The CDR3 is 13 residues long. Trimming pared 8 bases from V and 3 bases from J, leaving 14 bases between. CDR1 is LNHDA and CDR2 is SQIVND in the germline V gene (reference sequence).

This chain links TRBV7-2 with TRBJ1-2, with no clear D. V shed 2 bases and J shed 2 bases, with 9 bases lying between them. CDR3 length equals 14 residues. CDR1 SGHTA and CDR2 FQGNSA come from the germline V gene. Written as DNA, the CDR3 is TGTGCCAGCAGCTTATCGTCCGAGAACTATGGCTACACCTTC. Its translation: CASSLSSENYGYTF.

The gene calls are TRBV5-1 and TRBJ1-4; weak D call: TRBD1 (5 bases). The CDR3 covers 14 residues. Trimming left V 6 bases short and J 8 bases short, with 17 bases between. Germline lookup yields CDR1 SGHRS and CDR2 YFSETQ. The CDR3 sequence: CASNPGPGDEKLFF. For the CDR3, the DNA is TGCGCCAGCAACCCGGGACCCGGGGACGAAAAACTGTTTTTT. Full variable domain (outside the CDR3, taken from reference TRBV5-1 and TRBJ1-4): KAGVTQTPRYLIKTRGQQVTLSCSPISGHRSVSWYQQTPGQGLQFLFEYFSETQRNKGNFPGRFSGRQFSNSRSEMNVSTLELGDSALYLCASNPGPGDEKLFFGSGTQLSVL.

In nucleotides, the CDR3 is TGTGCCAGCAGCCAAGTGGCTTCGTATGAAGCTTTCTTT. Its translation: CASSQVASYEAFF. This sequence joins TRBV14 and TRBJ1-1; D is unclear. Germline V gene lookup returns CDR1 SGHDN and CDR2 FVKESK. V was clipped by 1 base and J by 7 bases, with 10 bases between them. The CDR3 totals 13 residues.

The chain employs TRBV7-8 and TRBJ2-1; possibly TRBD2 for D (5 bases). This CDR3 has 16 amino acids. CDR1 SGHVS and CDR2 FQNEAQ come from the germline V gene. V was clipped by 1 base and J by 0 bases, with 10 bases between them. The CDR3, as DNA: TGTGCCAGCAGCTTAGAAGCGGTAAGCTCCTACAATGAGCAGTTCTTC. Amino acids: CASSLEAVSSYNEQFF.

The CDR3 DNA reads as TGTGCCAGCAGAGAGGGGACAGGTCCTTTCTCACCCCTCCACTTT. It specifies CASREGTGPFSPLHF. The J gene is TRBJ1-6, the V gene TRBV7-2; 8 nucleotides match TRBD1. Per germline, CDR1 SGHTA and CDR2 FQGNSA. The CDR3 is 15 residues long. Germline trimming cut 6 bases from V and 10 bases from J; bases unmatched to any gene: 11. Full variable domain (remainder filled in from reference TRBV7-2 and TRBJ1-6): GAGVSQSPSNKVTEKGKDVELRCDPISGHTALYWYRQSLGQGLEFLIYFQGNSAPDKSGLPSDRFSAERTGGSVSTLTIQRTQQEDSAVYLCASREGTGPFSPLHFGNGTRLTVT.

The chain carries TRBV7-2 and TRBJ2-1, with 8 bases matching TRBD1. The CDR3 has 15 amino acids. Germline CDR1 reads SGHTA; CDR2 reads FQGNSA. V lost 4 bases, J lost 0 bases, and 2 bases stayed unmatched. The CDR3 DNA is TGTGCCAGCAGCTCACAGGGGGTCTCCTACAATGAGCAGTTCTTC. Translated: CASSSQGVSYNEQFF.

The V call is TRBV13, the J call TRBJ2-7; no reliable D call. From germline, CDR1 is PRHDT and CDR2 FYEKMQ (reference sequence). The ends were cut back, 1 base at V and 5 bases at J, with 9 bases in the middle. The length of the CDR3 is 13 residues. The chain's CDR3 is CASSLEQTDEQYF. The CDR3 DNA is TGTGCCAGCAGCTTAGAACAGACTGACGAGCAGTACTTC.

The chain has TRBV27 and TRBJ2-2, with a tentative D call TRBD1 (6 bases). Germline V gives CDR1 MNHEY, CDR2 SMNVEV (reference sequence). This CDR3 spans 15 amino acids. V lost 2 bases, J lost 4 bases, and 11 bases lay in between. The CDR3 bases are TGTGCCAGCAGTTTAGGGACAAGGCGCACCGGGGAGCTGTTTTTT. Residues: CASSLGTRRTGELFF.

This chain uses TRBV28 with TRBJ2-5; 8 bases are shared with TRBD1. Germline V gene data show CDR1 as MDHEN and CDR2 as SYDVKM. J lost 5 bases, V lost 2 bases, and 7 bases had no gene match. CDR3 size: 15 residues. CDR3 DNA: TGTGCCAGCAGTTTACCGATCGGGACAGGCGAGACCCAGTACTTC. This codes for CASSLPIGTGETQYF.

In its sample, this clone was seen once. The chain links TRBV5-8 to TRBJ2-5, with 11 bases that match TRBD2. TRBJ2-7 matches the DNA end more closely, so the J call is doubtful. The CDR3 length is 14 residues. In germline, CDR1 is SGHTS, CDR2 YDEGEE. CDR3 in DNA: TGTGCCAGCAGCTTGCTAGCGGGGGGATACGAGCAGTACTTC. It specifies CASSLLAGGYEQYF.

Here the CDR3 reads CASSLASGGPGKNIQYF. DNA for the CDR3: TGTGCCAGCAGCTTAGCTAGCGGGGGGCCGGGCAAAAACATTCAGTACTTC. The rearrangement uses TRBV7-6 and TRBJ2-4; 10 bases align to TRBD2. With 0 bases clipped from V and 3 bases from J, the junction kept 5 bases outside the gene matches. Germline assignment: CDR1 SGHVS and CDR2 FNYEAQ. The CDR3 is made up of 17 amino acids.

The CDR3 DNA sequence: TGTGCCAGCAGCTTAGGGACAGGCTTTGAAGCTTTCTTT. It yields the protein CASSLGTGFEAFF. V and J are TRBV11-2 and TRBJ1-1, with TRBD1 identical over 7 bases. Looked up from germline, CDR1 is SGHAT and CDR2 is FQNNGV. J was trimmed by 7 bases and V by 1 base; bases with no gene match: 3. The CDR3 covers 13 residues.

V is TRBV19 and J is TRBJ2-7; a possible D gene is TRBD2 (6 bases). V dropped 3 bases and J dropped 2 bases, with 8 bases sitting between them. Germline CDR1 LNHDA, CDR2 SQIVND (reference sequence). This CDR3 spans 13 amino acids. The CDR3 region is CASSMEGTYEQYF. In DNA, the CDR3 is TGTGCCAGTAGTATGGAGGGTACCTACGAGCAGTACTTC.

With regard to this clone: The sample contains more than one DNA sequence encoding this CDR3. The chain links TRBV6-1 to TRBJ2-7, with 7 bases aligning to TRBD1. Germline loops: CDR1 MNHNS, CDR2 SASEGT. Trimming at V came to 6 bases and at J to 0 bases, leaving 2 bases not matched to a gene. There are 13 residues in the CDR3. The CDR3 here is CASRAGGSYEQYF. CDR3 coding DNA: TGTGCCAGCAGGGCAGGGGGCTCCTACGAGCAGTACTTC.

The chain employs TRBV6-1 and TRBJ2-5; 10 bases fit TRBD2. CDR1 and CDR2 (germline): MNHNS, SASEGT. The CDR3 has 16 amino acids. The junction had 8 bases not matched to a gene; V was cut back by 2 bases and J by 5 bases. The CDR3 sequence: CASSELVAGGGETQYF. Written as DNA, the CDR3 is TGTGCCAGCAGTGAACTGGTAGCGGGAGGTGGGGAGACCCAGTACTTC.